This T cell receptor beta chain was documented in a study of shared clonotypes between healthy human individuals. All donors were healthy HIV-negative adults lacking recent acute infections or vaccinations. In the case of this clone: Its cognate antigen is unknown.

V lost 6 bases and J lost 10, with 13 bases in between. Germline V gene lookup returns CDR1 SNHLY and CDR2 FYNNEI. This CDR3 contains 12 residues. Findings and limits, study-wide: Generation of non-shared clonotypes was less probable than generation of clonotypes shared by all four donors.

Using immunoSEQ multiplex PCR, the repertoire was profiled, and TCRdb retains in-frame clones only, with some absent. The sample includes about 1.1 million clones, around 82% of them seen just once. The sample consisted of memory CD4+ T cells from PBMCs. Subset: CD45RA-negative fraction. The clonotype originates from a man younger than 35 in good health. Some clones in this sample may be carry-over from other donors' samples. The rearrangement uses TRBV2 and TRBJ2-1, with a possible D match to TRBD1 (6 bases). The CDR3 DNA reads TGTGCCAGCAGGGGGGACCAGGGGGAGCAGTTCTTC. Amino acids: CASRGDQGEQFF.